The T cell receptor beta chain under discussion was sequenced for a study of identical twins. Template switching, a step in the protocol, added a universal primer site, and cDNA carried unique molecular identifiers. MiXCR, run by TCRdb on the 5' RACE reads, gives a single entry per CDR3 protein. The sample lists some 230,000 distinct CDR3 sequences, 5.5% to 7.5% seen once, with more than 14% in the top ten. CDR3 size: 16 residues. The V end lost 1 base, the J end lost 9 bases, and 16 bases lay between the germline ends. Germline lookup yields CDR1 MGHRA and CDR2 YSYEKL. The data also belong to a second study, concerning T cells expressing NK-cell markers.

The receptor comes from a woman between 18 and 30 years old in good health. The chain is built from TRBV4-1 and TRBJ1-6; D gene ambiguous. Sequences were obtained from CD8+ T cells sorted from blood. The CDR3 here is CASSQVAGSSSSPLHF. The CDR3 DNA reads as TGCGCCAGCAGCCAAGTTGCGGGGTCATCATCTTCACCCCTCCACTTT.